Listed here is a single T cell receptor (beta chain). Its specificity is unknown. This specimen belongs to a study of regulatory T cells in long-lasting Graves disease. General study points: Persistent patients shared more public clonotypes (around 2,500) than new patients (about 930). Having only a small sample size may have limited accuracy.

For TCR beta, libraries came from iRepertoire HTBI primers and Arm-PCR of CDR3 regions. Each CDR3 protein gets one entry after TCRdb re-called the multiplex PCR reads with MiXCR. The table includes 650,000 to 700,000 distinct CDR3 sequences, around 30% detected once. Per the germline V gene, CDR1 is MNHEY and CDR2 is SVGEGT. CDR3 size: 17 residues. V was shortened by 2 bases and J by 1 base, with 15 bases between the two germline ends. The sample's time point: persistent/refractory GD, antithyroid drugs over 5 years with positive TRAb. Isolated PBMC RNA provided the starting material for the TCR library.

J is TRBJ1-3 and V is TRBV6-2 or TRBV6-3, with a weak D call TRBD1 (6 bases). This receptor was taken from a female donor with Graves disease. Sequencing was performed on peripheral blood mononuclear cells (PBMCs), taken when the disease was refractory, from a patient treated with antithyroid drugs. The CDR3 protein is CASSYAGAEYSGNTIYF. The CDR3 DNA is TGTGCCAGCAGTTACGCAGGGGCCGAATATTCTGGAAACACCATATATTTT.